The 10 T cell receptor beta chains below come from one sample, sequenced in a study of T cell responses to AZD1222 COVID-19 vaccine. Sequencing used immunoSEQ multiplex PCR; TCRdb keeps in-frame clones, though not all of them. Here the sample spans 110,000 to 150,000 clones, approximately 83% being singletons. The sample was peripheral blood, taken on day 0 of AZD1222 vaccination. These receptor sequences come from an adult in good health.

The rearrangement links TRBV4-2 to TRBJ2-2; D tentatively reads TRBD1 or TRBD2 (5 bases each). This CDR3 spans 16 amino acids. V shed 0 bases and J shed 1 base, with 9 bases lying between them. In germline, CDR1 is LGHNA, CDR2 YNFKEQ. The CDR3 sequence: CASSQDGGRNTGELFF. The CDR3 coding sequence is TGTGCCAGCAGCCAAGATGGGGGAAGGAACACCGGGGAGCTGTTTTTT.

The chain couples TRBV15 to TRBJ1-3; 11 positions agree with TRBD1. Germline V gene data show CDR1 as LNHNV and CDR2 as YYDKDF (reference sequence). V was clipped by 5 bases and J by 4 bases; unmatched bases: 4. The CDR3 totals 15 residues. The CDR3, as DNA: TGTGCCACCAGCCGGGACAGGGGGTACGGAAACACCATATATTTT. Its translation: CATSRDRGYGNTIYF. The full variable domain, rest sourced from reference TRBV15 and TRBJ1-3, is DAMVIQNPRYQVTQFGKPVTLSCSQTLNHNVMYWYQQKSSQAPKLLFHYYDKDFNNEADTPDNFQSRRPNTSFCFLDIRSPGLGDTAMYLCATSRDRGYGNTIYFGEGSWLTVV.

The genes are TRBV20-1 and TRBJ2-3; TRBD2 matches 10 bases. The CDR3 spans 14 residues. Trimming cost V 3 bases and J 6 bases; bases outside gene matches: 6. Germline CDR1 reads DFQATT; CDR2 reads SNEGSKA (reference sequence). CDR3 residues: CSASSSGSGDTQYF. CDR3 sequence (DNA): TGCAGTGCTAGTTCTAGCGGGAGTGGGGATACGCAGTATTTT.

This chain connects TRBV10-3 to TRBJ2-1; 9 bases fit TRBD2. Germline-derived CDR1 and CDR2 are ENHRY and SYGVKD. The CDR3 runs to 16 residues. With 5 bases clipped from V and 10 bases from J, the junction kept 15 bases outside the gene matches. CDR3 loop: CAISPTSGLLPQEQFF. The CDR3 DNA follows: TGTGCCATCAGTCCGACTAGCGGCCTTCTTCCACAGGAGCAGTTCTTC.

The chain joins TRBV7-9 to TRBJ1-3; possibly TRBD1 for D (5 bases). Germline V gives CDR1 SEHNR, CDR2 FQNEAQ (reference sequence). This CDR3 contains 16 residues. V gave up 2 bases and J gave up 0 bases, with 11 bases separating them. The DNA for the CDR3 is TGTGCCAGCAGCTTAACCGAAGACAGCTCTGGAAACACCATATATTTT. Its protein is CASSLTEDSSGNTIYF.

The V gene is TRBV2, the J gene TRBJ2-3; a possible D gene is TRBD2 (6 bases). Trimming shortened V by 5 bases and J by 3 bases, and 15 bases separated the two germline ends. CDR1 and CDR2 (germline): SNHLY, FYNNEI. The CDR3 has 15 amino acids. CDR3 nucleotides: TGTGCCAGCAGTCTCACCCCCGGGGGAACAGATACGCAGTATTTT. This codes for CASSLTPGGTDTQYF.

The genes are TRBV27 and TRBJ1-5; D call uncertain. Trimming took off 6 bases at V and 4 bases at J, with 7 bases between the two ends. In germline, CDR1 is MNHEY, CDR2 SMNVEV (reference sequence). The CDR3 has 12 residues. The CDR3 sequence: CASRSANQPQHF. The CDR3 DNA follows: TGTGCCAGCAGGTCGGCTAATCAGCCCCAGCATTTT.

The genes are TRBV13 and TRBJ1-5; D remains unclear. Germline V lookup: CDR1 PRHDT, CDR2 FYEKMQ (reference sequence). V lost 3 bases and J 4 bases, leaving 10 bases between the germline ends. There are 14 residues in the CDR3. This CDR3 is CASSFGRINQPQHF. The DNA of the CDR3 is TGTGCCAGCAGCTTTGGTAGGATTAATCAGCCCCAGCATTTT.

J is TRBJ1-5 and V is TRBV7-9, with TRBD1 matching 9 bases. V shed 3 bases and J 6 bases; nucleotides not matched to a gene: 15. Germline V gives CDR1 SEHNR, CDR2 FQNEAQ (reference sequence). The CDR3 is 18 amino acids. Here the CDR3 reads CASSFSTSGQGKGQPQHF. In DNA form, the CDR3 reads TGTGCCAGCAGCTTTTCGACCTCAGGACAGGGGAAGGGTCAGCCCCAGCATTTT. Combining the CDR3 with reference TRBV7-9 and TRBJ1-5 gives the whole variable domain DTGVSQNPRHKITKRGQNVTFRCDPISEHNRLYWYRQTLGQGPEFLTYFQNEAQLEKSRLLSDRFSAERPKGSFSTLEIQRTEQGDSAMYLCASSFSTSGQGKGQPQHFGDGTRLSIL.

The chain links TRBV4-2 to TRBJ2-5, with 9 positions matching TRBD1. Germline V gene data show CDR1 as LGHNA and CDR2 as YNFKEQ. Losses at the gene ends were 1 base for V and 4 bases for J; bases not matched to a gene: 10. The CDR3 has 17 residues. The CDR3 DNA reads TGTGCCAGCAGCCAAGTAGGAGGACAGGGGACAGGAGAGACCCAGTACTTC. Translating gives CASSQVGGQGTGETQYF.